Included here is one TCR beta chain sequence, with context. Assay: immunoSEQ multiplex PCR; the TCRdb copy retains only in-frame clones and omits some. The sample has approximately 23,000 clones, approximately 70% seen once. The entry originates in a study of OX40 agonist ivuxolimab in advanced cancers. The CDR3 spans 11 residues. Trimming removed 1 base at V and 7 bases at J, with 4 bases between. CDR1 and CDR2 from the germline V gene are SEHNR and FQNEAQ (reference sequence). The sample in question was CD4+ or CD8+ T cells sorted from blood, obtained in a trial of the OX40 agonist ivuxolimab. The origin of this receptor is an adult with an advanced solid tumor such as melanoma, head and neck, liver or kidney cancer. V is TRBV7-9 and J is TRBJ1-1, with unresolved D. The CDR3 DNA sequence: TGTGCCAGCAGCTTAGGTGGTGAAGCTTTCTTT. This encodes CASSLGGEAFF.